This T cell receptor (beta chain) was observed in a study of blood T cell repertoires in COVID-19. Study at large: There were acute and convalescent COVID-19 samples, and they came from the United States, Italy and Spain.

Individuals drawn from around 25 US areas were roughly 18 to 95 years old. V was pared by 2 bases and J by 4 bases, with 7 bases between. Germline CDR1 and CDR2: GTSNPN and SVGIG (reference sequence). The length of the CDR3 is 12 residues. As originally analysed: Cell counts per sample came from amplifying reference gene primers. Only in-frame clones appear in the TCRdb table, and some are missing; sequencing was by immunoSEQ multiplex PCR. That table furnishes V, J and clone size, whereas the DNA furnished D and trimming. The profile shows roughly 400,000 clones, around 90% of them singletons. Specimen: PBMCs or T cells enriched from blood (not recorded which). This TCR derives from a woman in her forties with acute COVID-19. The rearrangement links TRBV30 to TRBJ2-3; a possible D gene is TRBD1 (5 bases). The CDR3 DNA follows: TGTGCCTGGAGTCTAGGGGCAGATACGCAGTATTTT. This sequence encodes CAWSLGADTQYF.